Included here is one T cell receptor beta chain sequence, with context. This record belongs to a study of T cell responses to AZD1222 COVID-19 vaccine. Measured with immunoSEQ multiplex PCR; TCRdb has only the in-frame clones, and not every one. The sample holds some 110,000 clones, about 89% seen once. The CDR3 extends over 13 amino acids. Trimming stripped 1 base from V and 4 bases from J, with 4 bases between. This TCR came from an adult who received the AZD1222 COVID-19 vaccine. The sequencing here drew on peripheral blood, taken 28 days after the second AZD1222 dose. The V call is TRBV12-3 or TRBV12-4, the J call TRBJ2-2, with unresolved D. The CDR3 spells CASSLGGTGELFF. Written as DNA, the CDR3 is TGTGCCAGCAGTTTAGGAGGCACCGGGGAGCTGTTTTTT.